Listed below are T cell receptor beta chains from one sample, sequenced in a study of PD-L1 blockade in urothelial cancer. Sequencing used immunoSEQ multiplex PCR; TCRdb keeps in-frame clones, though not all of them. The data show fewer than 90,000 clones, 75% to 95% seen once. Source: PBMCs, taken around atezolizumab (anti-PD-L1) treatment. These receptors were obtained from a woman of 80 years or more with urothelial cancer. CDR3s include the opening cysteine and the closing phenylalanine or tryptophan. The D gene is left open where the match is weak. Rows give clone size only sometimes, using once, few, many, or a class for an expanded clone.

size | D | J | V | DNA | CDR3
- | TRBD2 | TRBJ2-7 | TRBV9 | TGTGCCAGCAGCGAGGGACTAGCGGGAGCTAGCGAGAGCTACGAGCAGTACTTC | CASSEGLAGASESYEQYF
- | - | TRBJ2-3 | TRBV7-2 | TGTGCCAGCAGCTTAGGGACAGACAAAGATACGCAGTATTTT | CASSLGTDKDTQYF
once | TRBD2 | TRBJ2-1 | TRBV9 | TGTGCCAGCAGCGCCCTAGCGGGAGTGGCGTACAATGAGCAGTTCTTC | CASSALAGVAYNEQFF
- | TRBD2 | TRBJ2-2 | TRBV5-1 | TGCGCCAGCAGCCTCCTTAGCGGGAGCGGGACCGGGGAGCTGTTTTTT | CASSLLSGSGTGELFF
- | TRBD1 | TRBJ2-7 | TRBV4-1 | TGCGCCAGCAGCCAACACAGGGGGCTTGCCTACGAGCAGTACTTC | CASSQHRGLAYEQYF
- | - | TRBJ2-1 | TRBV5-1 | TGCGCCAGCAGCTACCAGGGGAGAAGCTCCTACAATGAGCAGTTCTTC | CASSYQGRSSYNEQFF
- | TRBD1 | TRBJ1-2 | TRBV10-3 | TGTGCCATCAGTGAGGACAGGGCCAATGGCTACACCTTC | CAISEDRANGYTF
once | - | TRBJ2-2 | TRBV18 | TGTGCCAGCTCACCAAGCTCAGGGGAGCTGTTTTTT | CASSPSSGELFF
- | TRBD2 | TRBJ2-2 | TRBV7-7 | TGTGCCAGCAGCTCCCCTAGCGGGAGTGGTACCGGGGAGCTGTTTTTT | CASSSPSGSGTGELFF
- | TRBD1 | TRBJ1-5 | TRBV19 | TGTGCCAGTAGTATTTCCGGCAGGGGGTGGGGGCGGCCCCAGCATTTT | CASSISGRGWGRPQHF
- | - | TRBJ1-3 | TRBV27 | TGTGCCAGCAGTTTATCAGGAGCTGGAAACACCATATATTTT | CASSLSGAGNTIYF
- | TRBD1 | TRBJ2-7 | TRBV29-1 | TGCAGCGTTGGACAGGGCTTGGGCTACGAGCAGTACTTC | CSVGQGLGYEQYF
- | - | TRBJ1-2 | TRBV15 | TGTGCCACCAGCAGACCAGGCGTGAACTATGGCTACACCTTC | CATSRPGVNYGYTF
- | - | TRBJ2-7 | TRBV6-1 | TGTGCCAGCAGTGGGGGCGCAGAGAGCTCCTACGAGCAGTACTTC | CASSGGAESSYEQYF
- | - | TRBJ2-5 | TRBV7-2 | TGTGCCAGCGCCGCGGGGATTGGGGAGACCCAGTACTTC | CASAAGIGETQYF
- | TRBD1 | TRBJ1-1 | TRBV19 | TGTGCCAGTAGTTCCTCAGGGACAGCTGAAGCTTTCTTT | CASSSSGTAEAFF
- | - | TRBJ2-7 | TRBV10-3 | TGTGCCATCAGGGACACCGGCTACGAGCAGTACTTC | CAIRDTGYEQYF
- | - | TRBJ1-1 | TRBV5-1 | TGCGCCAGCAGCTTGGAACCCGAGGGGGACACTGAAGCTTTCTTT | CASSLEPEGDTEAFF
few | TRBD1 | TRBJ1-1 | TRBV19 | TGTGCCAGTAGGGACAGGGTGGGGCAAGTTACTGAAGCTTTCTTT | CASRDRVGQVTEAFF
- | - | TRBJ1-1 | TRBV27 | TGTGCCAGCAGTTACCTAACGACAGGAAGGAACACTGAAGCTTTCTTT | CASSYLTTGRNTEAFF
- | TRBD1 | TRBJ1-2 | TRBV27 | TGTGCCAGCAGAGAGACAGGGTCGATCTATGGCTACACCTTC | CASRETGSIYGYTF
- | - | TRBJ2-2 | TRBV5-1 | TGCGCCAGCAGCTTGGACGGAGCCACCGGGGAGCTGTTTTTT | CASSLDGATGELFF
- | - | TRBJ2-7 | TRBV28 | TGTGCCAGCACCGGGGGGCTGCTCTACGAGCAGTACTTC | CASTGGLLYEQYF
- | - | TRBJ2-1 | TRBV5-4 | TGTGCCAGCGCCTCCCGAATAGGCAGGGAAACCTACAATGAGCAGTTCTTC | CASASRIGRETYNEQFF
- | - | TRBJ2-2 | TRBV13 | TGTGCCAGCAGCACCACCCTGACAGTGACCGGGGAGCTGTTTTTT | CASSTTLTVTGELFF
- | TRBD1 | TRBJ1-2 | TRBV6-6 | TGTGCCAGCACCAACCGGCAGGGGGGTGGCTACACCTTC | CASTNRQGGGYTF
once | TRBD1 | TRBJ2-3 | TRBV27 | TGTGCCAGCAGTTTACCCTTACAGGGGGCTCCTAAGTATTTT | CASSLPLQGAPKYF
once | - | TRBJ2-7 | TRBV6-1 | TGTGCCAGCAGTGACCTCCACGAGCAGTACTTC | CASSDLHEQYF